The following is a T cell receptor beta chain sequence with its context. The method was immunoSEQ multiplex PCR; TCRdb's version includes in-frame clones alone and lacks a portion of them. This sample has about 270,000 clones; approximately 91% occur once, and the top ten carry about 2%. This sample is part of a study of blood T cell repertoires in COVID-19. This CDR3 comprises 12 residues. Between the trimmed V and J ends, which lost 3 bases and 3 bases, there was a span of 5 bases. Germline lookup yields CDR1 SEHNR and CDR2 FQNEAQ (reference sequence). The material sequenced was PBMCs or T cells enriched from blood (not recorded which). The receptor comes from a woman in her thirties or forties with acute COVID-19. The chain uses TRBV7-9 and TRBJ1-2, with D unclear. The CDR3 loop reads CASSFGDYGYTF. CDR3 bases: TGTGCCAGCAGCTTCGGGGACTATGGCTACACCTTC. Combining the CDR3 with reference TRBV7-9 and TRBJ1-2 gives the whole variable domain DTGVSQNPRHKITKRGQNVTFRCDPISEHNRLYWYRQTLGQGPEFLTYFQNEAQLEKSRLLSDRFSAERPKGSFSTLEIQRTEQGDSAMYLCASSFGDYGYTFGSGTRLTVV.